A single sample gave rise to the 30 T cell receptor beta chains below, sequenced in a study of blood T cell repertoires in COVID-19. Profiling relied on immunoSEQ multiplex PCR, and the TCRdb table lists in-frame clones only, not all of them. The sample records about 240,000 clones, roughly four fifths being singletons. The sample consisted of peripheral blood. Receptor source: a woman older than 75 with COVID-19, enrolled during active disease.

The CDR3 loop reads CASSLGQGEQYF. DNA for the CDR3: TGCGCCAGCAGCTTGGGACAGGGCGAGCAGTACTTC. V gene TRBV5-1 combines with J gene TRBJ2-7, with 7 bases matching TRBD1. Germline V gene lookup returns CDR1 SGHRS and CDR2 YFSETQ. Trimming at V came to 0 bases and at J to 6 bases, leaving 0 bases not matched to a gene. This CDR3 has 12 residues. Full variable domain (missing parts from reference TRBV5-1 and TRBJ2-7): KAGVTQTPRYLIKTRGQQVTLSCSPISGHRSVSWYQQTPGQGLQFLFEYFSETQRNKGNFPGRFSGRQFSNSRSEMNVSTLELGDSALYLCASSLGQGEQYFGPGTRLTVT.

The chain carries TRBV2 and TRBJ1-3; the D gene is possibly TRBD1 (6 bases). The CDR3 extends over 14 amino acids. V was shortened by 7 bases and J by 4 bases, with 14 bases between the two germline ends. The germline V gene has CDR1 SNHLY and CDR2 FYNNEI. The CDR3 loop is CASKRGGAGNTIYF. DNA for the CDR3: TGTGCCAGCAAACGCGGGGGCGCCGGAAACACCATATATTTT.

The chain couples TRBV5-4 to TRBJ2-7; TRBD2 might be the D (6 bases). The V end lost 6 bases, the J end lost 3 bases, and 19 bases lay between the germline ends. Germline V lookup: CDR1 SGHNT, CDR2 YYREEE (reference sequence). The CDR3 has 15 amino acids. Here the CDR3 reads CASNTGGDPSYEQYF. The CDR3 DNA is TGTGCCAGCAACACCGGAGGGGACCCTAGCTACGAGCAGTACTTC.

The chain combines TRBV3-1 (or the pseudogene TRBV3-2) with TRBJ1-1; possibly TRBD1 for D (5 bases). This CDR3 has 14 residues. The V and J ends lost 1 base and 1 base respectively, with 7 bases between them. Germline assignment: CDR1 LGHDT and CDR2 YNNKEL (reference sequence). Here the CDR3 DNA reads TGTGCCAGCAGCCAAGGACAGAGGAACACTGAAGCTTTCTTT. Its translation is CASSQGQRNTEAFF.

V usage is TRBV6-1 and J usage is TRBJ1-2, with 7 positions matching TRBD1. The J segment lost 7 bases and the V segment lost 1 base, leaving 9 bases of the junction unmatched. This CDR3 is 15 amino acids long. Per germline, CDR1 MNHNS and CDR2 SASEGT. This CDR3 is CASSEGEGGWAGYTF. For the CDR3, the DNA is TGTGCCAGCAGTGAAGGCGAAGGGGGCTGGGCTGGCTACACCTTC.

The chain employs TRBV30 and TRBJ1-1; no reliable D call. The germline V and J ends were trimmed by 3 bases and 2 bases, with 16 bases remaining between them. Germline CDR1 is GTSNPN and CDR2 is SVGIG (reference sequence). CDR3 length: 15 residues. The CDR3 DNA reads TGTGCCTGGAGCTCAACCATCTTACTTAACACTGAAGCTTTCTTT. It codes for CAWSSTILLNTEAFF.

CDR3 sequence: CASSQTPAMRDNEKLFF. CDR3 nucleotide sequence: TGCGCCAGCAGCCAAACCCCTGCAATGAGGGATAATGAAAAACTGTTTTTT. The chain links TRBV4-1 to TRBJ1-4; D gene uncertain. The germline gives CDR1 MGHRA, CDR2 YSYEKL. CDR3 length: 17 residues. Deletions cut 2 bases from V and 4 bases from J, with 17 bases between.

This clone showed up many times. V is TRBV2 and J is TRBJ1-3; 7 positions match TRBD1. V lost 7 bases, J lost 2 bases, and 11 bases stayed unmatched. Germline V gene data show CDR1 as SNHLY and CDR2 as FYNNEI. This CDR3 contains 16 residues. This chain's CDR3 is CASMRGDSRPGNTIYF. The CDR3 DNA reads TGTGCCAGCATGCGAGGGGACAGCCGGCCTGGAAACACCATATATTTT. The variable domain in full, completed from reference TRBV2 and TRBJ1-3, reads EPEVTQTPSHQVTQMGQEVILRCVPISNHLYFYWYRQILGQKVEFLVSFYNNEISEKSEIFDDQFSVERPDGSNFTLKIRSTKLEDSAMYFCASMRGDSRPGNTIYFGEGSWLTVV.

Details on this clone: A junction end diverges from the germline sequence, so it may reflect a read error. V gene TRBV7-9 combines with J gene TRBJ1-4; TRBD1 is a possible D gene (6 bases). Per germline, CDR1 SEHNR and CDR2 FQNEAQ (reference sequence). This CDR3 region has 14 residues. DNA for the CDR3: TGTGCCAGCAGTACCGGGACAACAAATGAAAAACTGTTTTTT. Protein: CASSTGTTNEKLFF. The full variable domain, in which reference TRBV7-9 and TRBJ1-4 provide the parts outside the CDR3, is DTGVSQNPRHKITKRGQNVTFRCDPISEHNRLYWYRQTLGQGPEFLTYFQNEAQLEKSRLLSDRFSAERPKGSFSTLEIQRTEQGDSAMYLCASSTGTTNEKLFFGSGTQLSVL.

This chain uses TRBV2 with TRBJ1-3, with D uncertain. Germline V gene lookup returns CDR1 SNHLY and CDR2 FYNNEI. Trimming pared 10 bases from V and 0 bases from J, leaving 10 bases between. This CDR3 region has 13 residues. The CDR3 nucleotides are TGTGCCATCGAGAGGGACTCTGGAAACACCATATATTTT. Translating gives CAIERDSGNTIYF.

The chain employs TRBV11-1 and TRBJ2-7, with TRBD2 matching 12 bases. V trimming: 5 bases; J trimming: 3 bases; junction bases outside the gene matches: 8. This CDR3 contains 16 residues. Germline CDR1 reads SGHAT; CDR2 reads FQDESV (reference sequence). CDR3 amino acids: CASSDRLAGAIYEQYF. In nucleotides, the CDR3 is TGTGCCAGCAGCGATCGACTAGCGGGGGCCATCTACGAGCAGTACTTC.

This clone was detected once. The genes are TRBV7-9 and TRBJ1-2; 12 nucleotides line up with TRBD1. The germline V gene has CDR1 SEHNR and CDR2 FQNEAQ (reference sequence). V shed 6 bases, J shed 3 bases, and the junction held 8 bases outside the gene matches. The CDR3 runs 16 residues. The CDR3: CASSRGTGGKDYGYTF. DNA for the CDR3: TGTGCCAGCAGTAGGGGGACAGGGGGCAAGGACTATGGCTACACCTTC. Full variable domain (outside the CDR3, taken from reference TRBV7-9 and TRBJ1-2): DTGVSQNPRHKITKRGQNVTFRCDPISEHNRLYWYRQTLGQGPEFLTYFQNEAQLEKSRLLSDRFSAERPKGSFSTLEIQRTEQGDSAMYLCASSRGTGGKDYGYTFGSGTRLTVV.

The V call is TRBV5-1, the J call TRBJ2-1; 9 bases fit TRBD2. This CDR3 contains 15 residues. V trimming: 5 bases; J trimming: 2 bases; junction bases outside the gene matches: 5. Germline values: CDR1 SGHRS, CDR2 YFSETQ. Here the CDR3 DNA reads TGCGCCAGCAGTAAAGCGGGAGGAGCCTACAATGAGCAGTTCTTC. Protein sequence: CASSKAGGAYNEQFF.

The rearrangement joins TRBV19 to TRBJ2-4; weak D call: TRBD1 (6 bases). The CDR3 is made up of 14 amino acids. Deletions cut 4 bases from V and 4 bases from J, with 11 bases between. The V gene's germline CDR1 is LNHDA and CDR2 SQIVND (reference sequence). Here the CDR3 DNA reads TGTGCCAGTAGTAACCCGGGACAAAAAAACATTCAGTACTTC. Its translation: CASSNPGQKNIQYF.

The chain couples TRBV19 to TRBJ2-2, with 9 bases identical to TRBD1. CDR3 length: 15 amino acids. Germline lookup yields CDR1 LNHDA and CDR2 SQIVND (reference sequence). J gave up 6 bases and V 6 bases, and 8 bases lay outside the gene matches. DNA for the CDR3: TGTGCCAGTAGACTCACAGGGGGCAATTCCGGGGAGCTGTTTTTT. Translated, it gives CASRLTGGNSGELFF.

The chain is built from TRBV6-5 and TRBJ1-1; no clear D. Germline CDR1 is MNHEY and CDR2 is SVGAGI. V dropped 6 bases and J dropped 1 base, with 12 bases sitting between them. CDR3 length: 14 residues. The CDR3 nucleotides are TGTGCCAGCAGCCGAGAACTCTCGAACACTGAAGCTTTCTTT. Its protein is CASSRELSNTEAFF.

The chain is built from TRBV3-1 (or the pseudogene TRBV3-2) and TRBJ2-2; 8 positions agree with TRBD2. V shed 7 bases, J shed 1 base, and the junction held 14 bases outside the gene matches. This CDR3 region has 18 residues. Looked up from germline, CDR1 is LGHDT and CDR2 is YNNKEL (reference sequence). The CDR3 sequence is CASKRSGYGTRNTGELFF. Here the CDR3 DNA reads TGTGCCAGCAAACGATCGGGGTACGGGACTAGGAACACCGGGGAGCTGTTTTTT.

V usage is TRBV15 and J usage is TRBJ1-2; 10 bases match TRBD1. This CDR3 comprises 16 residues. Germline-derived CDR1 and CDR2 are LNHNV and YYDKDF (reference sequence). V shed 0 bases and J 4 bases; nucleotides not matched to a gene: 5. The CDR3 here is CATSRDGRDRGYGYTF. CDR3 coding DNA: TGTGCCACCAGCAGAGATGGAAGGGACAGGGGCTATGGCTACACCTTC. The full variable domain, completed using reference TRBV15 and TRBJ1-2, is DAMVIQNPRYQVTQFGKPVTLSCSQTLNHNVMYWYQQKSSQAPKLLFHYYDKDFNNEADTPDNFQSRRPNTSFCFLDIRSPGLGDTAMYLCATSRDGRDRGYGYTFGSGTRLTVV.

The chain has TRBV11-2 and TRBJ2-1; TRBD2 is a possible D gene (7 bases). Between the trimmed V and J ends, which lost 5 bases and 7 bases, there was a span of 24 bases. The V gene's germline CDR1 is SGHAT and CDR2 FQNNGV. This CDR3 spans 17 amino acids. The CDR3 DNA is TGTGCCAGCAGCCTCGTCGGGGGCGGGAGTGGTCTTAATGAGCAGTTCTTC. Translation: CASSLVGGGSGLNEQFF.

The chain recombines TRBV6-5 with TRBJ1-1; no firm D call. V was pared by 0 bases and J by 6 bases, with 5 bases between. The germline gives CDR1 MNHEY, CDR2 SVGAGI. The CDR3 runs 12 residues. The CDR3 sequence is CASSYSRSEAFF. CDR3 nucleotides: TGTGCCAGCAGTTACTCGCGGTCTGAAGCTTTCTTT.

The gene calls are TRBV2 and TRBJ2-3; 8 nucleotides agree with TRBD2. This CDR3 comprises 13 residues. In germline, CDR1 is SNHLY, CDR2 FYNNEI. V was clipped by 6 bases and J by 6 bases; unmatched bases: 5. The CDR3 bases are TGTGCCAGCAGGGAGCGGGAGCTTGATACGCAGTATTTT. Translation: CASRERELDTQYF.

This clone came up once. J is TRBJ2-1 and V is TRBV30; TRBD2 is a possible D gene (5 bases). From germline, CDR1 is GTSNPN and CDR2 SVGIG (reference sequence). The CDR3 has 13 amino acids. V was shortened by 2 bases and J by 10 bases, with 15 bases between the two germline ends. The CDR3 is CAWSKGLSMEQFF. In DNA, the CDR3 is TGTGCCTGGAGTAAAGGACTCTCGATGGAGCAGTTCTTC. Drawing the rest from reference TRBV30 and TRBJ2-1, the complete variable domain is SQTIHQWPATLVQPVGSPLSLECTVEGTSNPNLYWYRQAAGRGLQLLFYSVGIGQISSEVPQNLSASRPQDRQFILSSKKLLLSDSGFYLCAWSKGLSMEQFFGPGTRLTVL.

The V call is TRBV7-9, the J call TRBJ1-1, with 7 positions matching TRBD1. Germline V CDR1 and CDR2: SEHNR, FQNEAQ (reference sequence). The CDR3 has 15 amino acids. The J segment lost 0 bases and the V segment lost 1 base, leaving 2 bases of the junction unmatched. The CDR3 sequence: CASSLGGGVNTEAFF. CDR3 nucleotides: TGTGCCAGCAGCTTAGGAGGGGGCGTGAACACTGAAGCTTTCTTT.

J is TRBJ1-5 and V is TRBV18; no clear D. V was cut by 2 bases and J by 9 bases, with 11 bases left in between. Per germline, CDR1 KGHSH and CDR2 LQKENI. The CDR3 consists of 13 residues. As DNA, the CDR3 is TGTGCCAGCTCACCATCGGGAGAGTGGCCCCAGCATTTT. Its translation: CASSPSGEWPQHF.

The chain recombines TRBV9 with TRBJ1-2; D remains ambiguous. There are 16 residues in the CDR3. V shed 1 base and J shed 0 bases, with 13 bases lying between them. Germline assignment: CDR1 SGDLS and CDR2 YYNGEE. Here the CDR3 reads CASSVWPRDSNYGYTF. CDR3 nucleotide sequence: TGTGCCAGCAGCGTATGGCCCAGAGACTCTAACTATGGCTACACCTTC.

In this sample, this clone turned up a few times. The chain is built from TRBV7-2 and TRBJ2-2; D may be TRBD2 (6 bases). Trimming took 5 bases from V and 7 from J, leaving 29 bases between them. The CDR3 runs to 19 residues. Germline loops: CDR1 SGHTA, CDR2 FQGNSA. The CDR3 nucleotides are TGTGCCAGCAGCCTAACTGGTGGGGGGACTCGCCCCCAGTTCGGGGAGCTGTTTTTT. Protein: CASSLTGGGTRPQFGELFF.

The rearrangement uses TRBV11-2 and TRBJ2-7; TRBD1 agrees at 9 bases. After removal of 7 bases from V and 3 bases from J, the junction contained 10 bases not matched to a gene. Germline V lookup: CDR1 SGHAT, CDR2 FQNNGV. The CDR3 runs to 15 residues. The CDR3, as DNA: TGTGCCAGCACCCTCGGGACAGGGACTTACTACGAGCAGTACTTC. Amino acids: CASTLGTGTYYEQYF.

The V call is TRBV4-1, the J call TRBJ1-4; 9 nucleotides agree with TRBD1. The CDR3 is made up of 14 amino acids. The germline gives CDR1 MGHRA, CDR2 YSYEKL. Trimming cost V 4 bases and J 6 bases; bases outside gene matches: 3. The CDR3 sequence is CASSLRDRDEKLFF. CDR3 bases: TGCGCCAGCAGCCTGCGGGACAGGGATGAAAAACTGTTTTTT.

This chain joins TRBV28 and TRBJ2-5, with TRBD2 identical over 11 bases. Germline V gives CDR1 MDHEN, CDR2 SYDVKM. Trimming removed 5 bases from V and 5 bases from J; junction bases left unmatched: 13. The CDR3 extends over 17 amino acids. The DNA for the CDR3 is TGTGCCAGCAGTGCCCTCACTAGCGGGAGCGGCGGTGAGACCCAGTACTTC. It yields the protein CASSALTSGSGGETQYF.

The chain carries TRBV18 and TRBJ2-7, with TRBD1 matching over 9 bases. This CDR3 comprises 14 residues. Germline loops: CDR1 KGHSH, CDR2 LQKENI. V was pared by 5 bases and J by 3 bases, with 5 bases of the junction left unmatched. CDR3 loop: CASSTGQGSYEQYF. CDR3 coding DNA: TGTGCCAGCTCAACCGGACAGGGGAGCTACGAGCAGTACTTC. Drawing the rest from reference TRBV18 and TRBJ2-7, the complete variable domain is NAGVMQNPRHLVRRRGQEARLRCSPMKGHSHVYWYRQLPEEGLKFMVYLQKENIIDESGMPKERFSAEFPKEGPSILRIQQVVRGDSAAYFCASSTGQGSYEQYFGPGTRLTVT.